This TCR beta chain is from a study of cytomegalovirus exposure and HLA in healthy donors. Study-wide results and limits: Earlier analysis found most TCR beta V segments productive about 87% or about 30% of the time.

Germline CDR1 is SGDLS and CDR2 is YYNGEE. The CDR3 consists of 14 residues. V shed 4 bases and J 12 bases; nucleotides not matched to a gene: 10. Primers for the PCR totalled 60 Vbeta and 13 Jbeta. The table came from immunoSEQ multiplex PCR; TCRdb's copy has only in-frame clones and leaves some out. The sample consists of 120,000 to 150,000 clones, roughly 85% of them appearing once. Regarding this clone: The antigen remains unidentified.

Sequenced input: PBMCs. The clonotype originates from a male donor in good health and CMV-seronegative. The chain has TRBV9 and TRBJ1-6; the match to TRBD1 covers 7 bases. The CDR3 sequence: CASSPQGELKPLHF. CDR3 DNA: TGTGCCAGCAGCCCCCAGGGGGAACTGAAACCCCTCCACTTT. The complete variable domain, with remaining parts taken from reference TRBV9 and TRBJ1-6, reads DSGVTQTPKHLITATGQRVTLRCSPRSGDLSVYWYQQSLDQGLQFLIQYYNGEERAKGNILERFSAQQFPDLHSELNLSSLELGDSALYFCASSPQGELKPLHFGNGTRLTVT.